The clone carrying this T cell receptor (beta chain) has a handful of counts. Its target is unknown. TCRdb passed the reads through MiXCR, listing each CDR3 protein once. Of 150,000 to 200,000 distinct CDR3 sequences in the sample, approximately 9.6% were seen once. Germline lookup yields CDR1 MNHEY and CDR2 SVGEGT. V lost 5 bases, J lost 0 bases, and 8 bases stayed unmatched. The CDR3 is 18 residues long. The sample originates from a study of T cell repertoires in cytomegalovirus infection. Broader study findings: The ex vivo response was dominated by HLA-C-restricted CMV-specific TCR beta clonotypes.

J is TRBJ2-6 and V is TRBV6-2 or TRBV6-3; TRBD2 agrees at 9 bases. This TCR was sampled from a human donor in good health (CMV status not recorded). Some clones in this sample may be carry-over from other donors' samples. Sequencing input: PBMCs. CDR3 bases: TGTGCCAGCAGTCTGCGGGGGGGCCGGACCTCTGGGGCCAACGTCCTGACTTTC. Protein sequence: CASSLRGGRTSGANVLTF.